The following is a T cell receptor (beta chain) sequence with its context. This clone was seen ten or more times. The target of this receptor is not known. No much larger clonotype is one base removed from it; base qualities were not supplied. The record originates from a study of T cells after posttransplantation cyclophosphamide (dated by TCRdb to about 2016). Regarding the study in general: Using TRB sequencing, the study followed how the T cell repertoire rebuilt after myeloablative bone marrow transplantation with posttransplantation cyclophosphamide given as GVHD prophylaxis. Samples from some 40 PTCy-treated patients, along with samples from 15 to 20 of their related bone marrow donors, underwent antigen receptor sequencing. Up to 3 additional blood samples from 2 to 5.2 years after transplant were also TRB-sequenced in 3 patients, as was pretransplant blood from 4 patients. Because TRA and TRB clonality correlated tightly in 9 samples, later TCR analyses were limited to TRB. Blood from all 35 or so PTCy patients with 1-year posttransplant specimens was subjected to TRB sequencing. Public TRB sequences were queried against a database of over 3,600 sequences associated with responses to pathogens, tumor antigens, self-antigens and alloantigens.

Genomic DNA was the input for TRB sequencing, which was run either with the immunoSEQ assay at survey resolution or with the hsTCRB kit. As for how the authors treated the data: The immunoSEQ software handled the initial read processing, while the LymphoSeq R package was used for the repertoire analyses. Clonality was computed as 1 minus normalized Shannon entropy, and a Gini coefficient was also calculated for each TRB dataset. To infer phenotypes in unsorted samples, TRB sequences from sorted subsets of the recipient or donor were mapped onto unsorted samples from the same recipient. TCRdb stores this immuneACCESS table with in-frame sequences only. Part of the clones is absent; in the studies checked, under half of the shortfall reflects unresolved V genes, and no reason is known for the rest. V and J calls plus clone size are reproduced from that table; the DNA served to infer D and trimming. For this sample, 15,000 to 20,000 clones appear and none is a singleton. The leading ten clones occupy around 0.56% of the sample.

Ends trimmed: V by 7 bases, J by 4 bases; bases unmatched to a gene: 14. The germline V gene provides CDR1 SNHLY and CDR2 FYNNEI. The CDR3 runs 17 residues from the cysteine to the phenylalanine. The only DNA kept is the CDR3, 51 bases in frame from the first base. The research as a whole found: The TRB repertoires of T cells infiltrating skin or the GI tract showed only limited overlap with the TRB repertoires found in blood. At 1-2 months, donor-recipient similarity was low but rose over the first year, and the later blood repertoires were often dominated by donor CD8+ memory clones. Across the approximately 45 patients, TRB clonality was highly associated with recipient CMV seropositivity and CMV reactivation, and diversity with PTCy was similar to that in the CNI/methotrexate controls.

According to the study, the label for this sample's treatment or condition signals: high-dose cyclophosphamide on days +3 and +4 as single-agent GVHD prophylaxis. For conditioning, the PTCy patients got busulfan and fludarabine, then a related or unrelated marrow graft, followed by cyclophosphamide on days +3 and +4. The PTCy-treated patients were drawn from a prospective, multi-institutional clinical trial. Mononuclear cells from peripheral blood and bone marrow were separated by Ficoll-Hypaque density centrifugation and then cryopreserved. The sample here was PBMCs, taken after allogeneic stem cell transplant with posttransplant cyclophosphamide. The V gene is TRBV2 and the J gene is TRBJ1-5; TRBD1 lines up with 9 middle nucleotides. The TCR sequence derives from a female patient in her 30s who received an allogeneic stem cell transplant from a related donor, was CMV-positive, and had no GVHD. After a transplant, some T cells may be of graft donor origin. The CDR3 has the sequence CASKGAPKGTGNQPQHF. The bases read TGTGCCAGCAAAGGAGCCCCCAAAGGGACAGGGAATCAGCCCCAGCATTTT.